The 9 T cell receptor beta chains below all came from one sample that was sequenced in a study of blood T cell repertoires in COVID-19. The table came from immunoSEQ multiplex PCR; TCRdb's copy has only in-frame clones and leaves some out. The sample lists over 120,000 clones; approximately 83% were seen once. The sample consisted of PBMCs or T cells enriched from blood (not recorded which). The receptors come from a man aged 50-60 years who had recovered from COVID-19.

CDR3 amino acids: CASSSGLAGGLYEQYF. CDR3 nucleotide sequence: TGCGCCAGCAGCTCGGGACTAGCGGGGGGCCTCTACGAGCAGTACTTC. The rearrangement joins TRBV5-1 to TRBJ2-7, with 15 bases fitting TRBD2. With 3 bases clipped from V and 3 bases from J, the junction kept 4 bases outside the gene matches. The CDR3 has 16 amino acids. Germline values: CDR1 SGHRS, CDR2 YFSETQ.

V is TRBV10-2 and J is TRBJ2-2; 16 nucleotides match TRBD2. Per the germline V gene, CDR1 is WSHSY and CDR2 is SAAADI. The CDR3 extends over 16 amino acids. V was clipped by 6 bases and J by 6 bases; unmatched bases: 4. This CDR3 is CASRGLAGGHPGELFF. DNA of the CDR3: TGCGCCAGCAGGGGACTAGCGGGGGGGCATCCCGGGGAGCTGTTTTTT.

This clone showed up just once. V is TRBV30 and J is TRBJ2-1, with 9 bases lining up with TRBD2. Per germline, CDR1 GTSNPN and CDR2 SVGIG (reference sequence). The trim removed 2 bases at V and 4 bases at J, leaving 3 bases unmatched. The CDR3 spans 14 residues. The chain's CDR3 is CAWSFSGGYNEQFF. Written as DNA, the CDR3 is TGTGCCTGGAGTTTTAGCGGGGGATACAATGAGCAGTTCTTC. Full variable domain (outside the CDR3, taken from reference TRBV30 and TRBJ2-1): SQTIHQWPATLVQPVGSPLSLECTVEGTSNPNLYWYRQAAGRGLQLLFYSVGIGQISSEVPQNLSASRPQDRQFILSSKKLLLSDSGFYLCAWSFSGGYNEQFFGPGTRLTVL.

This chain joins TRBV6-5 and TRBJ1-2; D is perhaps TRBD1 (6 bases). Germline CDR1 and CDR2: MNHEY and SVGAGI. The CDR3 totals 13 residues. The V gene lost 5 bases and the J gene lost 3 bases, with 10 bases spanning the gap. CDR3 nucleotide sequence: TGTGCCAGCAGTCGAGGGGGTGACTATGGCTACACCTTC. Translating it yields CASSRGGDYGYTF.

Points on this clone: The same CDR3 can be traced to other DNA sequences in this sample. This chain links TRBV4-3 with TRBJ1-5; D gene uncertain. The germline V and J ends were trimmed by 0 bases and 5 bases, with 5 bases remaining between them. This CDR3 spans 13 amino acids. From germline, CDR1 is LGHNA and CDR2 YSLEER. DNA for the CDR3: TGCGCCAGCAGCCAAGACGGTGATCAGCCCCAGCATTTT. Protein: CASSQDGDQPQHF.

This clone was observed a handful of times. The chain recombines TRBV9 with TRBJ1-6, with unresolved D. Germline V lookup: CDR1 SGDLS, CDR2 YYNGEE. The CDR3 has 16 residues. V was clipped by 3 bases and J by 10 bases, with 20 bases between them. This CDR3 is CASSAFPGREGSPLHF. CDR3 coding DNA: TGTGCCAGCAGCGCCTTCCCCGGACGGGAGGGATCACCCCTCCACTTT.

This clone was found once. The V gene is TRBV11-3, the J gene TRBJ1-3; 7 nucleotides match TRBD1. This CDR3 spans 15 amino acids. V was clipped by 5 bases and J by 0 bases; unmatched bases: 4. Germline CDR1 SGHNT, CDR2 YENEEA. This CDR3 reads CASSESGGSGNTIYF. The CDR3 nucleotides are TGTGCCAGCAGCGAATCAGGGGGCTCTGGAAACACCATATATTTT. Looking up the rest from reference TRBV11-3 and TRBJ1-3 gives the full variable domain: EAGVVQSPRYKIIEKKQPVAFWCNPISGHNTLYWYLQNLGQGPELLIRYENEEAVDDSQLPKDRFSAERLKGVDSTLKIQPAELGDSAVYLCASSESGGSGNTIYFGEGSWLTVV.

V is TRBV5-3 and J is TRBJ1-5; 11 bases align to TRBD1. TRBV5-3 has ORF status, its function being uncertain. The CDR3 is made up of 19 amino acids. Unmatched junction bases numbered 18, after V lost 5 bases and J lost 5 bases. The CDR3 DNA follows: TGTGCCAGAAGTCGGCCTCACGGGACAGGGGGAACCGGGGATCAGCCCCAGCATTTT. Translating gives CARSRPHGTGGTGDQPQHF.

J is TRBJ2-7 and V is TRBV7-2; 8 bases are shared with TRBD2. Germline CDR1 is SGHTA and CDR2 is FQGNSA. The junction had 8 bases not matched to a gene; V was cut back by 1 base and J by 6 bases. The CDR3 covers 15 residues. The CDR3: CASSLVSSGGAEQYF. The CDR3 DNA is TGTGCCAGCAGCTTAGTTTCCAGCGGGGGTGCCGAGCAGTACTTC.